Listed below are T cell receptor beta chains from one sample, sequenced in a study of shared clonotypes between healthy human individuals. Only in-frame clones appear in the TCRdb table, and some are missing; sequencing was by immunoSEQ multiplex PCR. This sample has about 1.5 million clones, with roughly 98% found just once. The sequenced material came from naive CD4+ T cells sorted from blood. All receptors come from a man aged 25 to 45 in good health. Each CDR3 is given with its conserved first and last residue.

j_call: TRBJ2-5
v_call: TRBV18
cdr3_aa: CASSPASGGETQYF

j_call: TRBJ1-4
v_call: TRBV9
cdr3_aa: CASSVGRTLGTRDEKLFF

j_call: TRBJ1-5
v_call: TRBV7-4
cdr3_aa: CASSLGVDQGHQPQHF

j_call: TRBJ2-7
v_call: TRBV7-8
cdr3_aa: CASSHSVGEQYF

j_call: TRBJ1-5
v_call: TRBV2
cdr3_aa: CASRLQGGGNQPQHF

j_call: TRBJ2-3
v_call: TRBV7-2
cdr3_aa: CASSLTPSTDTQYF

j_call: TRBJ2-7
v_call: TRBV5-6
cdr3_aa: CASSHKQGAPYEQYF

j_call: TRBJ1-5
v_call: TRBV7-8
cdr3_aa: CASSLGQSNQPQHF

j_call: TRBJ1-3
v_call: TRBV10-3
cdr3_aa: CAISDLQRLGNTIYF

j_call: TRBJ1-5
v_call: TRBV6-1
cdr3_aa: CASSEVGGGNQPQHF

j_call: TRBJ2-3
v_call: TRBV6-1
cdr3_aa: CASDVRDSSTDTQYF

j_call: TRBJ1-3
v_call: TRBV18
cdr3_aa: CASSPESSGNTIYF

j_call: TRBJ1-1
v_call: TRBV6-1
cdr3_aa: CASSEALTSWTEAFF

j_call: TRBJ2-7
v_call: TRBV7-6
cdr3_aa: CASSSKTGAYEQYF

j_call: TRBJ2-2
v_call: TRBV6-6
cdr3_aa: CASWTGKISGELFF

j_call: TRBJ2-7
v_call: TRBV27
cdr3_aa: CASSFAVPESSYEQYF

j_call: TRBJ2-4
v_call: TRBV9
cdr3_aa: CASSPSDRVWGNIQYF

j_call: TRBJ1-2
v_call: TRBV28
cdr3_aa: CASFYSNYGYTF

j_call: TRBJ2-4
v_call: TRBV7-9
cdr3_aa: CASSTLGGDDIQYF

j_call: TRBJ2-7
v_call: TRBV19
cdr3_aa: CASAQISGSAYEQYF

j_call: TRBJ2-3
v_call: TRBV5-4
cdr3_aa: CASSPVGRQGITDTQYF

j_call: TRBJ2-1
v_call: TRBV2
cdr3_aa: CASSEEILGHKFF

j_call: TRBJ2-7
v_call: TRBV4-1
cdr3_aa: CASSQGGGRSNEQYF

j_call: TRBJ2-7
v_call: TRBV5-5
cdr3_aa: CASSRPGGEQYF

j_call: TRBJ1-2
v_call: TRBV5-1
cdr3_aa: CASRMTENYGYTF

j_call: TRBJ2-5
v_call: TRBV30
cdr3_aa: CAWNEPPHGWETQYF

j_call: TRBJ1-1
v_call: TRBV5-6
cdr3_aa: CASSTGTAIEAFF

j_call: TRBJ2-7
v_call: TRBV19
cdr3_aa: CASSINLAGGPGEQYF

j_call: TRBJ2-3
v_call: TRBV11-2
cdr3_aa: CASSFGSTDTQYF

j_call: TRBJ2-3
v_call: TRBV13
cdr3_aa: CASSLGQPPDTQYF

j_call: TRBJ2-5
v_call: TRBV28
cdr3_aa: CASSLWRETQYF

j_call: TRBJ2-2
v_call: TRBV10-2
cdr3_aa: CASSRTSGLNTGELFF

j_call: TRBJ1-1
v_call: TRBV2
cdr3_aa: CASRRTEVNTEAFF

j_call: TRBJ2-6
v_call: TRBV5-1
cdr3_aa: CASSSGGSSGANVLTF

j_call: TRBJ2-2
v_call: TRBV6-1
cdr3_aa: CASSVDAAGTGELFF

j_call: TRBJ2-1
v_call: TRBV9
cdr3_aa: CASSVRDGGNNEQFF

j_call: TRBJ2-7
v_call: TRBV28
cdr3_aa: CASSLHRVLGEQYF

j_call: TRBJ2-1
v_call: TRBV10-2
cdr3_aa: CASSEIARGRNEQFF

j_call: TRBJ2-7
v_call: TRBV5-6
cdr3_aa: CASSLPRLAGSYEQYF

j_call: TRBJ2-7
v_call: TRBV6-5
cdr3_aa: CASSRLTTGNEQYF

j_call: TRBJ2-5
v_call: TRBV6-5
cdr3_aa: CASSYSSGWVGETQYF

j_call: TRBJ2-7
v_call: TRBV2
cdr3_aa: CAIGTGISYEQYF

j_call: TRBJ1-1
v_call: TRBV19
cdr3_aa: CASSPTNTEAFF

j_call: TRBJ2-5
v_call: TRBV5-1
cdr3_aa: CASSSASGTVQETQYF

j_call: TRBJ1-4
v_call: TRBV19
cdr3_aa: CASSAPGQGNEKLFF

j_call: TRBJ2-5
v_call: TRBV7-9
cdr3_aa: CASSSQETQYF

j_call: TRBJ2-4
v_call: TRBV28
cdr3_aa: CASTTGVAKNIQYF

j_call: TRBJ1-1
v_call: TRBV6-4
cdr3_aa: CASIPLKRMNTEAFF

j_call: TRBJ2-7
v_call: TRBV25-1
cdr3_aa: CASSADPGQYF

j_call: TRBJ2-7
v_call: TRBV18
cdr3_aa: CASSRTGNYEQYF

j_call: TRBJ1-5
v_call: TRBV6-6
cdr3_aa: CASSPGQGGRQPQHF

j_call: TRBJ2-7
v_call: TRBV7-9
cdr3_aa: CASSWGAAGALEQYF

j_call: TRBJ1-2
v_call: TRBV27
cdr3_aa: CASAVQGGRHIDYGYTF

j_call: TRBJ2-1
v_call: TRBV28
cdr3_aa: CASSLWLAGGGYNEQFF

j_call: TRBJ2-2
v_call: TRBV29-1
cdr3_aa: CSVEAGTSASGELFF

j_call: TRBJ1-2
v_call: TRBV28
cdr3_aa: CASRKTGDNGYTF

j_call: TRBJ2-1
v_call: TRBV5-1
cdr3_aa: CASSLTGPLNEQFF

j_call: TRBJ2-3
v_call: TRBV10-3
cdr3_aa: CAIKEGQGTQYF

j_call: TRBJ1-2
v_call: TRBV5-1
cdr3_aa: CASSLDGQESGYTF